The 21 T cell receptor beta chains given below trace back to one sample, sequenced in a study of T-cell reconstitution after alpha-beta-depleted transplantation in children. It was with unique molecular identifiers that the TCRbeta library was prepared. Each CDR3 protein is one row after TCRdb ran MiXCR on the PCR reads. The data show about 300,000 distinct CDR3 sequences, with around 10% seen just once and less than 9% held by the top ten. The material sequenced was PBMCs, taken before TCRalphabeta/CD19-depleted stem cell transplant. The receptors shown here come from a boy younger than two with acute myeloid leukemia, due to receive a stem cell transplant.

Details on this clonotype: The junction differs from germline at one of its ends, possibly a read error. This sequence joins TRBV12-3 or TRBV12-4 and TRBJ2-7; 16 bases are shared with TRBD2. This CDR3 comprises 17 residues. The CDR3: CASSPGLAGGHSHEQYF. The CDR3 DNA reads as TGTGCCAGCAGTCCGGGACTAGCGGGAGGGCACTCCCACGAGCAGTACTTC.

This clonotype has at least ten counts. The chain carries TRBV5-1 and TRBJ2-7; 7 nucleotides agree with TRBD1. The germline V gene has CDR1 SGHRS and CDR2 YFSETQ. The CDR3 has 15 residues. V was clipped by 4 bases and J by 6 bases; unmatched bases: 13. The DNA of the CDR3 is TGCGCCAGCAGCCCAATACAGGGGCGGGCGGGCGAGCAGTACTTC. This sequence encodes CASSPIQGRAGEQYF.

This clonotype was observed at least ten times. The chain has TRBV29-1 and TRBJ1-2, with 7 positions matching TRBD1. Germline V gene sequence: CDR1 SQVTM, CDR2 ANQGSEA. The CDR3 loop spans 13 amino acids. V shed 7 bases and J 2 bases; nucleotides not matched to a gene: 7. CDR3 amino acids: CSATVTGNYGYTF. CDR3 DNA sequence: TGCAGCGCAACCGTGACAGGGAACTATGGCTACACCTTC.

In this sample, this clonotype turned up many times. The chain uses TRBV12-3 or TRBV12-4 and TRBJ1-1, with unresolved D. The V end was cut by 1 base, the J end by 10 bases, with 10 bases between. The CDR3 covers 12 residues. The CDR3 reads CASSLGPTRAFF. CDR3 DNA sequence: TGTGCCAGCAGTTTAGGCCCTACTAGAGCTTTCTTT.

The table lists this clonotype with many counts. CDR3 sequence reads: CASSQGNNEQFF. The CDR3 bases are TGTGCCAGCAGCCAGGGAAACAATGAGCAGTTCTTC. V is TRBV12-3 or TRBV12-4 and J is TRBJ2-1, with a tentative D call TRBD1 (5 bases). This CDR3 contains 12 residues. V lost 6 bases, J lost 5 bases, and 8 bases lay in between.

This clonotype came up many times. The chain uses TRBV10-3 and TRBJ2-5, with unresolved D. The CDR3 extends over 11 amino acids. Germline V gene lookup returns CDR1 ENHRY and CDR2 SYGVKD. V lost 6 bases and J lost 10, with 12 bases in between. CDR3 loop: CAISDSNIQYF. As DNA, the CDR3 is TGTGCCATCAGCGATAGCAATATCCAGTACTTC.

This clonotype was seen many times. The chain links TRBV14 to TRBJ1-2; TRBD1 aligns across 8 bases. The V gene's germline CDR1 is SGHDN and CDR2 FVKESK. The CDR3 is made up of 13 amino acids. The J segment lost 7 bases and the V segment lost 6 bases, leaving 7 bases of the junction unmatched. The CDR3 sequence: CASSLDRDPGYTF. CDR3 sequence (DNA): TGTGCCAGCAGTTTGGACAGGGACCCTGGCTACACCTTC.

This clonotype was counted between two and nine times. The CDR3 DNA follows: TGTGCCTGGAGACTCCTCGGCAGGGGAGGCGAAAAACTGTTTTTT. Translating it yields CAWRLLGRGGEKLFF. The chain employs TRBV30 and TRBJ1-4; D is possibly TRBD1 (6 bases). CDR1 is GTSNPN, CDR2 SVGIG, per germline (reference sequence). V lost 3 bases and J lost 8, with 19 bases in between. The CDR3 loop spans 15 amino acids.

The table lists this clonotype with many counts. The chain employs TRBV7-7 and TRBJ2-5, with a weak D call TRBD2 (6 bases). Germline V gives CDR1 SSHAT, CDR2 FNYEAQ (reference sequence). V was cut by 5 bases and J by 0 bases, with 10 bases left in between. The CDR3 consists of 14 residues. The CDR3 region has the DNA TGTGCCAGCAGCCCGGGGAGGTACCAAGAGACCCAGTACTTC. Amino acids: CASSPGRYQETQYF.

In this sample, this clonotype turned up many times. CDR3: CASSKTSGEWETQYF. Written as DNA, the CDR3 is TGTGCCAGCAGCAAGACTAGCGGGGAATGGGAGACCCAGTACTTC. The chain joins TRBV9 to TRBJ2-5, with TRBD2 matching 11 bases. Germline loops: CDR1 SGDLS, CDR2 YYNGEE. The length of the CDR3 is 15 residues. V lost 4 bases, J lost 5 bases, and 7 bases stayed unmatched.

This clonotype was seen repeatedly, ten times or more. The gene calls are TRBV5-4 and TRBJ2-3, with TRBD2 identical over 7 bases. This CDR3 region has 15 residues. Germline assignment: CDR1 SGHNT and CDR2 YYREEE (reference sequence). J was trimmed by 6 bases and V by 0 bases; bases with no gene match: 7. DNA for the CDR3: TGTGCCAGCAGCTTGGATTCTGCGGGAGCGGATACGCAGTATTTT. Its translation is CASSLDSAGADTQYF.

This clonotype occurred many times. This chain joins TRBV3-1 and TRBJ2-3, with 9 bases fitting TRBD1. The germline gives CDR1 LGHDT, CDR2 YNNKEL (reference sequence). The CDR3 sequence is 15 residues long. The ends lost 3 bases at V and 5 bases at J; junction bases unmatched: 6. CDR3 residues: CASSHRDRAKDTQYF. DNA of the CDR3: TGTGCCAGCAGCCACCGGGACAGGGCGAAAGATACGCAGTATTTT.

This clonotype was recorded many times. The chain carries TRBV7-9 and TRBJ2-7; 7 positions agree with TRBD1. Germline CDR1 and CDR2: SEHNR and FQNEAQ (reference sequence). The CDR3 runs to 14 residues. Unmatched junction bases numbered 2, after V lost 1 base and J lost 2 bases. This CDR3 reads CASSLEDRTYEQYF. As DNA, the CDR3 is TGTGCCAGCAGCTTAGAGGACAGGACCTACGAGCAGTACTTC.

This clonotype was seen repeatedly, ten times or more. The chain is built from TRBV14 and TRBJ2-6, with D perhaps TRBD1 or TRBD2 (5 bases each). The germline V gene encodes CDR1 SGHDN and CDR2 FVKESK. CDR3 length: 17 amino acids. V lost 2 bases to trimming and J lost 0 bases, with 11 bases between them. In DNA form, the CDR3 reads TGTGCCAGCAGCCAATTGGGACGGAGCTCTGGGGCCAACGTCCTGACTTTC. It is translated as CASSQLGRSSGANVLTF.

This clonotype was seen many times. The chain joins TRBV6-2 or TRBV6-3 to TRBJ2-5, with D maybe TRBD2 (7 bases). The CDR3 runs 16 residues. Germline V lookup: CDR1 MNHEY, CDR2 SVGEGT. Trimming cost V 6 bases and J 9 bases, with 26 bases left between them. The CDR3 coding sequence is TGTGCCAGCAGCTTTTACGGGGGGCCCCTTGGGGCGGCCCAGTACTTC. Translated: CASSFYGGPLGAAQYF.

This clonotype was recorded at least ten times. CDR3 in DNA: TGTGCCAGCAGTTTGCGACGGGACAGGTCCTACGAGCAGTACTTC. This translates into CASSLRRDRSYEQYF. The chain uses TRBV28 and TRBJ2-7; 8 positions agree with TRBD1. Trimming took 3 bases from V and 1 from J; bases not matched to a gene: 5. The CDR3 consists of 15 residues. Germline V gives CDR1 MDHEN, CDR2 SYDVKM.

This clonotype showed up many times. The chain combines TRBV12-3 or TRBV12-4 with TRBJ2-5, with a weak D call TRBD2 (7 bases). CDR3 length: 16 amino acids. V lost 3 bases, J lost 5 bases, and 19 bases lay in between. CDR3 nucleotide sequence: TGTGCCAGCAGTTTGCCCGTAGGGGGAGGGTGGGAGACCCAGTACTTC. It specifies CASSLPVGGGWETQYF.

The chain carries TRBV11-2 and TRBJ1-5; possibly TRBD1 for D (5 bases). The CDR3 runs to 17 residues. V gave up 1 base and J gave up 0 bases, with 13 bases separating them. Germline V gene lookup returns CDR1 SGHAT and CDR2 FQNNGV. CDR3 coding DNA: TGTGCCAGCAGCTTAGGGGCAGGGTTTTATAGCAATCAGCCCCAGCATTTT. Residues: CASSLGAGFYSNQPQHF. Full variable domain (rest looked up from reference TRBV11-2 and TRBJ1-5): EAGVAQSPRYKIIEKRQSVAFWCNPISGHATLYWYQQILGQGPKLLIQFQNNGVVDDSQLPKDRFSAERLKGVDSTLKIQPAKLEDSAVYLCASSLGAGFYSNQPQHFGDGTRLSIL.

Concerning this clonotype itself: A much larger clone differs by one base, so this may be a read error. This sequence joins TRBV6-1 and TRBJ2-3, with D unresolved. CDR1 and CDR2 from the germline V gene are MNHNS and SASEGT. The CDR3 extends over 13 amino acids. The CDR3 DNA is TGTGCCAGCAGAATGAGGACCACAGATACGGAGTATTTT. Amino acid sequence: CASRMRTTDTEYF.

A few counts support this clonotype. V is TRBV6-2 or TRBV6-3 and J is TRBJ2-4; 14 nucleotides align to TRBD2. The V gene end was trimmed by 3 bases and the J gene end by 4 bases; junction bases not matched to a gene: 5. Germline lookup yields CDR1 MNHEY and CDR2 SVGEGT. There are 17 residues in the CDR3. The CDR3 here is CASSYGLAGGGKNIQYF. Here the CDR3 DNA reads TGTGCCAGCAGTTATGGACTAGCGGGAGGAGGTAAAAACATTCAGTACTTC.

This clonotype came up many times. The chain recombines TRBV6-2 or TRBV6-3 with TRBJ1-4; 7 nucleotides match TRBD1. The CDR3 runs 14 residues. CDR1 and CDR2 (germline): MNHEY, SVGEGT. V was clipped by 2 bases and J by 6 bases; unmatched bases: 3. This CDR3 is CASSYRTGHEKLFF. CDR3 nucleotides: TGTGCCAGCAGTTACCGGACAGGACATGAAAAACTGTTTTTT.